One and the same sample provided the 22 T cell receptor beta chains below, sequenced in a study of cytomegalovirus exposure and HLA in healthy donors. The PCR had 60 Vbeta and 13 Jbeta primers. The data were produced by immunoSEQ multiplex PCR, yet TCRdb's version contains in-frame clones alone and is incomplete. The sample holds around 150,000 clones, 60% to 85% seen once. The source material was PBMCs. Receptors were obtained from a woman in her 40s in good health and CMV-seronegative.

This clone was seen more than once but under ten times. The chain combines TRBV5-5 with TRBJ2-6, with D possibly TRBD2 on 7 matching bases. Germline V gene data show CDR1 as SGHKS and CDR2 as YYEKEE (reference sequence). The CDR3 sequence is 17 residues long. The V end lost 6 bases, the J end lost 0 bases, and 16 bases lay between the germline ends. The CDR3 DNA is TGTGCCAGCATATGGGGGGGCGCTGGCTCTGGGGCCAACGTCCTGACTTTC. It is translated as CASIWGGAGSGANVLTF.

The chain has TRBV10-3 and TRBJ2-3, with a weak D call TRBD2 (5 bases). The V end lost 8 bases, the J end lost 0 bases, and 9 bases lay between the germline ends. This CDR3 has 13 amino acids. CDR1 is ENHRY and CDR2 is SYGVKD in the germline V gene. The CDR3 reads CAIQRPSTDTQYF. As DNA, the CDR3 is TGTGCCATCCAGCGGCCTAGCACAGATACGCAGTATTTT.

The rearrangement links TRBV7-9 to TRBJ1-1, with 7 bases fitting TRBD1. V lost 5 bases and J lost 10; bases outside the gene matches: 13. The CDR3 loop spans 14 amino acids. Per the germline V gene, CDR1 is SEHNR and CDR2 is FQNEAQ (reference sequence). The CDR3 sequence is CASSPTGLRARAFF. The CDR3 DNA follows: TGTGCCAGCAGCCCGACAGGGCTGCGAGCCAGAGCTTTCTTT.

The chain recombines TRBV4-2 with TRBJ2-3, with 11 bases that match TRBD2. J lost 2 bases, V lost 0 bases, and 7 bases had no gene match. Per the germline V gene, CDR1 is LGHNA and CDR2 is YNFKEQ. The CDR3 consists of 18 residues. CDR3 in DNA: TGTGCCAGCAGCCAAGATCAGGCTAGCGGGGGGCACACAGATACGCAGTATTTT. Amino acid sequence: CASSQDQASGGHTDTQYF.

The rearrangement joins TRBV7-6 to TRBJ2-7, with 7 bases matching TRBD1. The length of the CDR3 is 14 residues. In germline, CDR1 is SGHVS, CDR2 FNYEAQ. V trimming: 3 bases; J trimming: 4 bases; junction bases outside the gene matches: 6. The CDR3 is CASSFGRQGYEQYF. Written as DNA, the CDR3 is TGTGCCAGCAGCTTCGGTCGACAGGGTTACGAGCAGTACTTC. Combining the CDR3 with reference TRBV7-6 and TRBJ2-7 gives the whole variable domain GAGVSQSPRYKVTKRGQDVALRCDPISGHVSLYWYRQALGQGPEFLTYFNYEAQQDKSGLPNDRFSAERPEGSISTLTIQRTEQRDSAMYRCASSFGRQGYEQYFGPGTRLTVT.

The chain combines TRBV4-2 with TRBJ1-1; tentative D call: TRBD1 (5 bases). The CDR3 sequence is 17 residues long. Germline V lookup: CDR1 LGHNA, CDR2 YNFKEQ. The germline V and J ends were trimmed by 3 bases and 1 base, with 18 bases remaining between them. CDR3 DNA sequence: TGTGCCAGCAGCCATGCTTCCAGGCTTCAGGGGAACACTGAAGCTTTCTTT. This gives the protein CASSHASRLQGNTEAFF.

This clone was seen a few times. The rearrangement links TRBV5-8 to TRBJ1-2; perhaps TRBD1 as D (6 bases). This CDR3 has 15 amino acids. Germline CDR1 SGHTS, CDR2 YDEGEE. Trimming cost V 7 bases and J 2 bases, with 18 bases left between them. The CDR3 region has the DNA TGTGCCAGCTACCGTCAGGGGTTCAAGAACTATGGCTACACCTTC. Protein sequence: CASYRQGFKNYGYTF.

The sample holds one count of this clone. V and J are TRBV6-5 and TRBJ2-7; D remains ambiguous. V was cut by 2 bases and J by 3 bases, with 8 bases left in between. The CDR3 has 13 residues. Germline-derived CDR1 and CDR2 are MNHEY and SVGAGI. The CDR3 nucleotides are TGTGCCAGCAGTTACCGACTTCACTACGAGCAGTACTTC. Amino acids: CASSYRLHYEQYF.

The chain combines TRBV5-1 with TRBJ2-3, with D possibly TRBD2 on 5 matching bases. The V end lost 5 bases, the J end lost 6 bases, and 13 bases lay between the germline ends. The CDR3 runs to 13 residues. Germline V gene sequence: CDR1 SGHRS, CDR2 YFSETQ. The DNA for the CDR3 is TGCGCCAGCAGGCCCCCTAGCTCGGATACGCAGTATTTT. The encoded protein is CASRPPSSDTQYF.

The J gene is TRBJ1-4, the V gene TRBV10-2, with a tentative D call TRBD1 (5 bases). Germline loops: CDR1 WSHSY, CDR2 SAAADI. This CDR3 comprises 13 residues. Trimming removed 6 bases at V and 8 bases at J, with 13 bases between. The CDR3 here is CASRPSDREKLFF. The CDR3 nucleotides are TGCGCCAGCAGACCCAGCGACAGAGAAAAACTGTTTTTT.

The chain couples TRBV6-4 to TRBJ2-1; TRBD1 aligns across 11 bases. The germline V gene has CDR1 MRHNA and CDR2 SNTAGT. With V trimmed by 3 bases and J by 7 bases, 5 bases remained unmatched. The CDR3 is 15 residues long. CDR3 sequence: CASSDRTGGNNEQFF. The CDR3 DNA sequence: TGTGCCAGCAGTGATCGGACAGGGGGCAATAATGAGCAGTTCTTC.

The chain uses TRBV7-9 and TRBJ2-5; 13 bases match TRBD2. This CDR3 spans 16 amino acids. J was trimmed by 1 base and V by 5 bases; bases with no gene match: 4. Looked up from germline, CDR1 is SEHNR and CDR2 is FQNEAQ (reference sequence). For the CDR3, the DNA is TGTGCCAGCAGCCCACTAGCGGGGGGGCCCCAAGAGACCCAGTACTTC. It is translated as CASSPLAGGPQETQYF. Full variable domain (remainder filled in from reference TRBV7-9 and TRBJ2-5): DTGVSQNPRHKITKRGQNVTFRCDPISEHNRLYWYRQTLGQGPEFLTYFQNEAQLEKSRLLSDRFSAERPKGSFSTLEIQRTEQGDSAMYLCASSPLAGGPQETQYFGPGTRLLVL.

The chain is built from TRBV28 and TRBJ1-2; 7 positions agree with TRBD1. The V segment lost 6 bases and the J segment 6 bases; nucleotides outside the gene matches: 4. CDR3 length: 12 residues. Germline loops: CDR1 MDHEN, CDR2 SYDVKM. CDR3 loop: CASRTGSDGYTF. CDR3 coding DNA: TGTGCCAGCAGGACAGGGAGCGATGGCTACACCTTC.

This chain joins TRBV5-4 and TRBJ1-2; possible D gene TRBD1, 6 bases. Trimming shortened V by 3 bases and J by 6 bases, and 12 bases separated the two germline ends. Germline V lookup: CDR1 SGHNT, CDR2 YYREEE (reference sequence). This CDR3 is 13 amino acids long. The DNA for the CDR3 is TGTGCCAGCAGCTGGATTGGGGGCGATGGCTACACCTTC. Protein product: CASSWIGGDGYTF.

The V gene is TRBV28, the J gene TRBJ1-6; D is unclear. CDR1 and CDR2 from the germline V gene are MDHEN and SYDVKM. The CDR3 length is 18 residues. V was trimmed by 0 bases and J by 7 bases, leaving 19 bases between them. The CDR3: CASSLWYGSPDSNSPLHF. CDR3 sequence (DNA): TGTGCCAGCAGTTTATGGTACGGGTCGCCCGACTCGAATTCACCCCTCCACTTT.

The genes are TRBV5-1 and TRBJ2-3; 9 bases align to TRBD2. Germline assignment: CDR1 SGHRS and CDR2 YFSETQ. The CDR3 has 16 residues. The V segment lost 4 bases and the J segment 1 base; nucleotides outside the gene matches: 7. This CDR3 is CASSLISGGGTDTQYF. CDR3 in DNA: TGCGCCAGCAGCCTGATTAGCGGGGGAGGCACAGATACGCAGTATTTT.

This sequence joins TRBV5-4 and TRBJ1-1; TRBD1 aligns across 8 bases. Germline V gene sequence: CDR1 SGHNT, CDR2 YYREEE (reference sequence). The CDR3 loop spans 14 amino acids. The trim removed 5 bases at V and 1 base at J, leaving 4 bases unmatched. For the CDR3, the DNA is TGTGCCAGCAGTCGAGGACAGGGGAACACTGAAGCTTTCTTT. Its protein is CASSRGQGNTEAFF.

This chain links TRBV6-5 with TRBJ1-2; TRBD1 aligns across 7 bases. Germline V gene lookup returns CDR1 MNHEY and CDR2 SVGAGI. The V and J ends lost 2 bases and 5 bases, in that order; junction bases with no gene match: 8. This CDR3 has 15 amino acids. The CDR3 here is CASSYVQGVEYGYTF. The CDR3 nucleotides are TGTGCCAGCAGTTACGTGCAGGGGGTCGAGTATGGCTACACCTTC.

V is TRBV9 and J is TRBJ2-6, with TRBD1 as a possible D gene (5 bases). Trimming took off 6 bases at V and 3 bases at J, with 10 bases between the two ends. Per the germline V gene, CDR1 is SGDLS and CDR2 is YYNGEE. There are 14 residues in the CDR3. CDR3 protein: CASKGVDGANVLTF. The CDR3 DNA reads TGTGCCAGCAAAGGGGTGGATGGGGCCAACGTCCTGACTTTC.

The table lists this clone with a few counts. V gene TRBV18 combines with J gene TRBJ1-3; D is uncertain. The CDR3 consists of 17 residues. V gave up 3 bases and J gave up 0 bases, with 15 bases separating them. Germline CDR1 is KGHSH and CDR2 is LQKENI. The CDR3 here is CASSPRRTDFSGNTIYF. CDR3 nucleotides: TGTGCCAGCTCACCCCGGAGAACTGATTTCTCTGGAAACACCATATATTTT.

The chain links TRBV5-1 to TRBJ2-1; 8 bases are shared with TRBD2. This CDR3 is 13 amino acids long. J lost 5 bases, V lost 7 bases, and 5 bases had no gene match. Germline CDR1 SGHRS, CDR2 YFSETQ. CDR3 in amino acids: CASAPGGDNEQFF. In DNA form, the CDR3 reads TGCGCCAGCGCCCCGGGGGGGGACAATGAGCAGTTCTTC.

The genes are TRBV27 and TRBJ2-7; no definite D call. Per germline, CDR1 MNHEY and CDR2 SMNVEV (reference sequence). This CDR3 spans 12 amino acids. V was clipped by 1 base and J by 6 bases, with 7 bases between them. The CDR3 protein is CASSLYGFEQYF. CDR3 DNA sequence: TGTGCCAGCAGTTTATACGGTTTCGAGCAGTACTTC.